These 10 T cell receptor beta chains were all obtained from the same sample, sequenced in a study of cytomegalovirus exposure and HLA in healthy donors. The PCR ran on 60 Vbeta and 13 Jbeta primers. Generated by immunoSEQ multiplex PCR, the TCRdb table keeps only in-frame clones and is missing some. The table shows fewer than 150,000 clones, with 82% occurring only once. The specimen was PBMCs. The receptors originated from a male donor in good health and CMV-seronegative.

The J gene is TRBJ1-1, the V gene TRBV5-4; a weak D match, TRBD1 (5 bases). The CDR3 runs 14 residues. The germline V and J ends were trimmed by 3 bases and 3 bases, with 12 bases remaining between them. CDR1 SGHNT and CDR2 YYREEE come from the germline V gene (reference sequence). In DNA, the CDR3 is TGTGCCAGCAGCTGGGGGGTCAGCCACACTGAAGCTTTCTTT. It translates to CASSWGVSHTEAFF.

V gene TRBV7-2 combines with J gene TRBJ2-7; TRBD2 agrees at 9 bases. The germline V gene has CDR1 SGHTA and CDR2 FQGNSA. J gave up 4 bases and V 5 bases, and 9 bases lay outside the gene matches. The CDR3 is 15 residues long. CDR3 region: CASSVIAGAEYEQYF. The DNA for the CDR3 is TGTGCCAGCAGCGTAATAGCGGGAGCTGAGTACGAGCAGTACTTC. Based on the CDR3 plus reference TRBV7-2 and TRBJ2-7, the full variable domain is GAGVSQSPSNKVTEKGKDVELRCDPISGHTALYWYRQSLGQGLEFLIYFQGNSAPDKSGLPSDRFSAERTGGSVSTLTIQRTQQEDSAVYLCASSVIAGAEYEQYFGPGTRLTVT.

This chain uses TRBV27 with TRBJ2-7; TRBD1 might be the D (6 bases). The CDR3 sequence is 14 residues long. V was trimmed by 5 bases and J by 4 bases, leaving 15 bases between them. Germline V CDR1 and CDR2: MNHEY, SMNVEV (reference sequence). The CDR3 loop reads CASSPRGGRYEQYF. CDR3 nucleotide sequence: TGTGCCAGCAGTCCCCGAGGGGGTAGGTACGAGCAGTACTTC.

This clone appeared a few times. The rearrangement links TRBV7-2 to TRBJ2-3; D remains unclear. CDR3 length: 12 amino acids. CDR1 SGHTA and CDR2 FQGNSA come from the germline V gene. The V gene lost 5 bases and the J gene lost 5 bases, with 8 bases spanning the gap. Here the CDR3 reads CASSGVRDTQYF. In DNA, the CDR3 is TGTGCCAGCAGCGGAGTAAGAGATACGCAGTATTTT.

The CDR3 sequence: CASSQGLAGDTQYF. The CDR3 coding sequence is TGTGCCAGCAGCCAAGGACTAGCGGGAGATACGCAGTATTTT. The V and J genes are TRBV4-2 and TRBJ2-3, with 10 bases fitting TRBD2. Germline loops: CDR1 LGHNA, CDR2 YNFKEQ. The CDR3 is 14 residues long. Unmatched junction bases numbered 0, after V lost 1 base and J lost 5 bases.

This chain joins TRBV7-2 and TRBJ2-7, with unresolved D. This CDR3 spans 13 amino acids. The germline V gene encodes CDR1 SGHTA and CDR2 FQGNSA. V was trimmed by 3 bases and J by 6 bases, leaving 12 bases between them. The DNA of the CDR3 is TGTGCCAGCAGCTTGTTCAGCCAGCGCGAGCAGTACTTC. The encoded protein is CASSLFSQREQYF.

As DNA, the CDR3 is TGTGCCAGCACCCGAGGTAAAGAGACCCAGTACTTC. Amino acids: CASTRGKETQYF. The genes are TRBV28 and TRBJ2-5, with D unclear. The V end was cut by 7 bases, the J end by 3 bases, with 9 bases between. The CDR3 extends over 12 amino acids. Germline V gene data show CDR1 as MDHEN and CDR2 as SYDVKM.

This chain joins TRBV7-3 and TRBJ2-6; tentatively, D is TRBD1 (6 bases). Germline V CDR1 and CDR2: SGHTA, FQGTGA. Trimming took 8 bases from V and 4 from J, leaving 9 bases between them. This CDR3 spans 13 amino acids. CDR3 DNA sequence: TGTGCCAGCCAGGGGTCAGGGGCCAACGTCCTGACTTTC. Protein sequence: CASQGSGANVLTF.

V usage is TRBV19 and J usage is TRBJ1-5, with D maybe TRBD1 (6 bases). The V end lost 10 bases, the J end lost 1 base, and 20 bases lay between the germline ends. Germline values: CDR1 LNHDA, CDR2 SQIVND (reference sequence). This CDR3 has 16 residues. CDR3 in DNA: TGTGCCACTAAAGTAAGGGGGGGTGTGAGCAATCAGCCCCAGCATTTT. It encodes CATKVRGGVSNQPQHF. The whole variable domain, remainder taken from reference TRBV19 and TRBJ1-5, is DGGITQSPKYLFRKEGQNVTLSCEQNLNHDAMYWYRQDPGQGLRLIYYSQIVNDFQKGDIAEGYSVSREKKESFPLTVTSAQKNPTAFYLCATKVRGGVSNQPQHFGDGTRLSIL.

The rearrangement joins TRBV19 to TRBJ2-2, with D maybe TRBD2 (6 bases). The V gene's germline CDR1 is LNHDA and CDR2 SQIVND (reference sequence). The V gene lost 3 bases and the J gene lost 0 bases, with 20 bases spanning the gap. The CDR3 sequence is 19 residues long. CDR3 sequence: CASSITLGSVTSNTGELFF. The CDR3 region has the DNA TGTGCCAGTAGTATCACCCTCGGGAGTGTCACCTCGAACACCGGGGAGCTGTTTTTT.